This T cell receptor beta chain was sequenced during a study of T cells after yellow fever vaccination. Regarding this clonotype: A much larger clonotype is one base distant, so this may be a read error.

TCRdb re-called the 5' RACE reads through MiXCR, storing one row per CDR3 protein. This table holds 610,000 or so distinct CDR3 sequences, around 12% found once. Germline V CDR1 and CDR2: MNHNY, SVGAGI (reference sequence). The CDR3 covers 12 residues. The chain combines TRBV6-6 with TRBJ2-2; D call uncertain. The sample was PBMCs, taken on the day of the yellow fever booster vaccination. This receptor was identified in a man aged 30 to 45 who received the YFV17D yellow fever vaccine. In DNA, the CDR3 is TGTGCCAGCGGTTACTCCGGCGGGGAGCTGTTTTTT. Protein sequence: CASGYSGGELFF.